Sequencing of this TCR beta chain was carried out in a study of beta chain features in type 1 diabetes. This CDR3 spans 16 amino acids. The trim removed 2 bases at V and 4 bases at J, leaving 8 bases unmatched. Germline lookup yields CDR1 SGDLS and CDR2 YYNGEE. What was sequenced were expressed TCRB transcripts, since all of the isolated RNA had been reverse transcribed. TCRdb's copy holds only in-frame clones and misses some; the assay was immunoSEQ multiplex PCR. The data show around 190,000 clones, about 12% seen once. The sequenced sample was central memory CD4+ T cells from blood. This chain joins TRBV9 and TRBJ2-3; 9 positions agree with TRBD2. This receptor was taken from a woman aged 18-30 years in good health. The CDR3 coding sequence is TGTGCCAGCAGCGTTGGGAGCGGGAGGTTCGCAGATACGCAGTATTTT. Protein product: CASSVGSGRFADTQYF.